This TCR beta chain was observed in a study of breast tumors, draining lymph nodes, adjacent tissues. This CDR3 contains 12 residues. Germline V gene sequence: CDR1 MNHEY, CDR2 SVGAGI. TCRdb independently ran MiXCR on the multiplex PCR reads; one entry per CDR3 protein. The sample has 160,000 or so distinct CDR3 sequences; about 30% are singletons. General study results and limits: Tumor T cell lymph node origin was a supported hypothesis, not proven. Tumors had less TCR diversity than lymph nodes, more than nontumor tissue.

This clonotype showed up just a few times. Its antigen is not known. The junction departs from the called germline gene at one end, perhaps through a read error. The lymph nodes were axillary draining lymph nodes from breast cancer patients. The receptor's source is a female donor with breast cancer. Some clones in this sample may be carry-over from other donors' samples. V usage is TRBV6-5 and J usage is TRBJ2-1, with D perhaps TRBD2 (5 bases). What was sequenced was axillary lymph node tissue. The CDR3 nucleotides read TGTGCCAGCAGTTACTCTGGACTTGAGCAGTCCTTC. It is translated as CASSYSGLEQSF.